Described below is a single T cell receptor (beta chain) sequence and its context. The data are from a study of blood T cell repertoires in COVID-19. Study in general: COVID-19 samples, acute and convalescent, were from the United States, Italy and Spain. Sample material is recorded as cDNA or gDNA derived from T cells, B-cell-depleted T cells, or PBMCs.

Original methodology: Reference gene primer amplification gave nucleated cell count estimates. Data came from immunoSEQ multiplex PCR; TCRdb stores just in-frame clones and leaves some out. The V and J calls and clone size were taken over from that table, and D and trimming were inferred from the DNA. This sample has 180,000 or so clones; more than 75% occur once, and the top ten carry 8.6%. The germline CDR1 and CDR2 sequences are MNHEY and SVGAGI. Trimming took off 5 bases at V and 4 bases at J, with 15 bases between the two ends. This CDR3 spans 15 amino acids. The V and J genes are TRBV6-5 and TRBJ1-3, with D tentatively TRBD1 (6 bases). The receptor was isolated from a woman in her fifties or sixties with active or convalescent COVID-19. The sequenced material came from peripheral blood. This chain's CDR3 is CASSLERTVGNTIYF. In nucleotides, the CDR3 is TGTGCCAGCAGTCTTGAGCGGACAGTCGGAAACACCATATATTTT.